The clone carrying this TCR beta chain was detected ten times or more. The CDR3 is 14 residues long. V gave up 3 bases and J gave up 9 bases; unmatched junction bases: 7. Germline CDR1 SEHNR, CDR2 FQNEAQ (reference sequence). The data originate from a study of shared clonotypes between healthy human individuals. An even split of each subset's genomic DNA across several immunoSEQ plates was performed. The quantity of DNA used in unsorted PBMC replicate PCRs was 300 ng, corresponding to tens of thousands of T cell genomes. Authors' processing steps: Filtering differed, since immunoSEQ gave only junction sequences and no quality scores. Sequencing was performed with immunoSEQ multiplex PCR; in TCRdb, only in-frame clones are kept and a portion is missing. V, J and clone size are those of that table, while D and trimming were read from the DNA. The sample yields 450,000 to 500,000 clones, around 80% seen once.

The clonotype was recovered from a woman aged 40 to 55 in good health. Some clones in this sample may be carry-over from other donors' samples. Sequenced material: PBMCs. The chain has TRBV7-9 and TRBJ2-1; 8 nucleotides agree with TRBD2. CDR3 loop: CASSFSGTLGEQFF. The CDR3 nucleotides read TGTGCCAGCAGCTTTAGCGGGACCCTCGGTGAGCAGTTCTTC.